Listed here are 10 T cell receptor beta chains from one sample, sequenced in a study of PD-L1 blockade in urothelial cancer. TCRdb's table, derived via immunoSEQ multiplex PCR, lists solely in-frame clones and lacks some. The table includes 40,000 to 45,000 clones, around 90% detected once. Regarding time point: peripheral blood 6 weeks after treatment start. Sequenced material: PBMCs, taken around atezolizumab (anti-PD-L1) treatment. All receptors come from a man between 70 and 80 years old with urothelial cancer.

The chain links TRBV7-3 to TRBJ2-3; 10 bases map to TRBD1. Germline CDR1 reads SGHTA; CDR2 reads FQGTGA. Losses at the gene ends were 9 bases for V and 2 bases for J; bases not matched to a gene: 5. The CDR3 runs to 14 residues. CDR3 sequence reads: CARSGTGDTDTQYF. As DNA, the CDR3 is TGTGCCAGATCAGGGACAGGGGACACAGATACGCAGTATTTT.

This clone was found once. The chain combines TRBV11-2 with TRBJ2-2; 7 nucleotides align to TRBD1. The germline CDR1 and CDR2 sequences are SGHAT and FQNNGV. The CDR3 is made up of 15 amino acids. V shed 5 bases and J 3 bases; nucleotides not matched to a gene: 6. CDR3 coding DNA: TGTGCCAGCAGCCTCCGGGACAGATACACCGGGGAGCTGTTTTTT. Translating it yields CASSLRDRYTGELFF.

This clone was counted a single time. This chain uses TRBV19 with TRBJ2-1, with TRBD2 identical over 13 bases. The CDR3 runs to 17 residues. V lost 3 bases, J lost 3 bases, and 5 bases stayed unmatched. Germline loops: CDR1 LNHDA, CDR2 SQIVND (reference sequence). As DNA, the CDR3 is TGTGCCAGTAGTATTAGGGGGACTAGCGGGATCTACAATGAGCAGTTCTTC. Amino acids: CASSIRGTSGIYNEQFF.

J is TRBJ2-6 and V is TRBV5-1, with a tentative D call TRBD2 (5 bases). This CDR3 has 14 amino acids. V lost 7 bases to trimming and J lost 0 bases, with 8 bases between them. Germline lookup yields CDR1 SGHRS and CDR2 YFSETQ. The CDR3 region is CASSGDSGANVLTF. The CDR3 DNA follows: TGCGCCAGCTCCGGGGACTCTGGGGCCAACGTCCTGACTTTC.

This sequence joins TRBV18 and TRBJ2-7; no clear D gene. The CDR3 runs to 13 residues. Trimming left V 3 bases short and J 0 bases short, with 6 bases between. CDR1 and CDR2 (germline): KGHSH, LQKENI. CDR3 DNA sequence: TGTGCCAGCTCACCCCTAGTCTCCTACGAGCAGTACTTC. This translates into CASSPLVSYEQYF.

This chain connects TRBV28 to TRBJ2-3, with 8 bases that match TRBD2. V shed 4 bases, J shed 3 bases, and the junction held 6 bases outside the gene matches. Germline V CDR1 and CDR2: MDHEN, SYDVKM. The CDR3 loop spans 15 amino acids. CDR3 in amino acids: CASSSGGVETDTQYF. The DNA of the CDR3 is TGTGCCAGCAGTTCGGGGGGGGTAGAAACAGATACGCAGTATTTT.

This rearrangement joins TRBV5-1 to TRBJ2-7; 8 bases map to TRBD1. V lost 4 bases to trimming and J lost 3 bases; unmatched junction nucleotides: 3. The CDR3 length is 13 residues. CDR1 and CDR2 (germline): SGHRS, YFSETQ. The CDR3 DNA reads as TGCGCCAGCAGCACAGGACAGGGCTACGAGCAGTACTTC. Encoded protein: CASSTGQGYEQYF. The entire variable domain, with the rest obtained from reference TRBV5-1 and TRBJ2-7, is as follows: KAGVTQTPRYLIKTRGQQVTLSCSPISGHRSVSWYQQTPGQGLQFLFEYFSETQRNKGNFPGRFSGRQFSNSRSEMNVSTLELGDSALYLCASSTGQGYEQYFGPGTRLTVT.

CDR3 in amino acids: CASSSLLDFYEQYF. CDR3 in DNA: TGTGCCAGCAGTTCGCTTCTTGACTTCTACGAGCAGTACTTC. The rearrangement uses TRBV27 and TRBJ2-7, with D unclear. Trimming removed 4 bases at V and 3 bases at J, with 13 bases between. The germline CDR1 and CDR2 sequences are MNHEY and SMNVEV (reference sequence). The CDR3 is made up of 14 amino acids.

V usage is TRBV19 and J usage is TRBJ2-1; perhaps TRBD1 as D (6 bases). The CDR3 extends over 14 amino acids. Between the trimmed V and J ends, which lost 3 bases and 5 bases, there was a span of 11 bases. The germline V gene encodes CDR1 LNHDA and CDR2 SQIVND (reference sequence). The CDR3 region is CASSITGSNNEQFF. The DNA for the CDR3 is TGTGCCAGTAGTATCACAGGGTCCAACAATGAGCAGTTCTTC.

The chain is built from TRBV9 and TRBJ1-4; perhaps TRBD1 as D (6 bases). The CDR3 is 15 amino acids. Trimming shortened V by 3 bases and J by 4 bases, and 13 bases separated the two germline ends. Germline V CDR1 and CDR2: SGDLS, YYNGEE. The CDR3 loop reads CASSDTGLDNEKLFF. The CDR3 nucleotides read TGTGCCAGCAGCGATACAGGGTTAGATAATGAAAAACTGTTTTTT.